These 7 T cell receptor beta chains came from one sample sequenced in a study of blood T cell repertoires in COVID-19. The data were produced by immunoSEQ multiplex PCR, yet TCRdb's version contains in-frame clones alone and is incomplete. The data hold about 350,000 clones, with 85% to 90% observed a single time. Specimen: peripheral blood. The receptors stem from a woman between 45 and 65 years old with COVID-19, enrolled during active disease.

The chain recombines TRBV30 with TRBJ2-7, with TRBD2 identical over 8 bases. CDR3 length equals 14 residues. With 0 bases clipped from V and 6 bases from J, the junction kept 7 bases outside the gene matches. Per germline, CDR1 GTSNPN and CDR2 SVGIG (reference sequence). The CDR3 region has the DNA TGTGCCTGGAGTGTAGGACTAGCTGGTGTCGAGCAGTACTTC. Translation: CAWSVGLAGVEQYF. Variable domain in full (rest from reference TRBV30 and TRBJ2-7): SQTIHQWPATLVQPVGSPLSLECTVEGTSNPNLYWYRQAAGRGLQLLFYSVGIGQISSEVPQNLSASRPQDRQFILSSKKLLLSDSGFYLCAWSVGLAGVEQYFGPGTRLTVT.

This clone came up a few times. The V call is TRBV6-6, the J call TRBJ2-1, with 9 bases lining up with TRBD1. Looked up from germline, CDR1 is MNHNY and CDR2 is SVGAGI (reference sequence). The CDR3 has 14 amino acids. CDR3 nucleotide sequence: TGTGCTACCCAATGGGGGACAGGGTACAATGAGCAGTTCTTC. Translated: CATQWGTGYNEQFF.

The J gene is TRBJ2-1, the V gene TRBV9; D may be TRBD1 (6 bases). The CDR3 sequence is 15 residues long. Germline V gives CDR1 SGDLS, CDR2 YYNGEE. Trimming left V 0 bases short and J 3 bases short, with 10 bases between. CDR3 amino acids: CASSVVPDSYNEQFF. CDR3 sequence (DNA): TGTGCCAGCAGCGTAGTACCGGACAGCTACAATGAGCAGTTCTTC.

The V gene is TRBV10-3, the J gene TRBJ2-7; perhaps TRBD2 as D (5 bases). The V and J ends lost 6 bases and 1 base respectively, with 10 bases between them. CDR3 size: 13 residues. Germline V gene sequence: CDR1 ENHRY, CDR2 SYGVKD. CDR3 amino acids: CAIRAGESYEQYF. CDR3 DNA: TGTGCCATCAGGGCGGGTGAATCCTACGAGCAGTACTTC.

This clone was counted a single time. V and J are TRBV24-1 and TRBJ2-3; 10 bases agree with TRBD2. The J segment lost 2 bases and the V segment lost 4 bases, leaving 8 bases of the junction unmatched. CDR1 is KGHDR, CDR2 SFDVKD, per germline. This CDR3 is 17 amino acids long. This CDR3 reads CATSETVGTSATDTQYF. The CDR3 region has the DNA TGTGCCACCAGTGAGACCGTAGGGACTAGCGCCACAGATACGCAGTATTTT.

In this sample, this clone turned up a few times. The V and J genes are TRBV11-3 and TRBJ2-1; D unclear. From germline, CDR1 is SGHNT and CDR2 YENEEA. The V gene lost 5 bases and the J gene lost 6 bases, with 8 bases spanning the gap. This CDR3 spans 12 amino acids. The CDR3 region is CASSPMFNEQFF. The DNA for the CDR3 is TGTGCCAGCAGCCCAATGTTCAATGAGCAGTTCTTC.

The chain is built from TRBV3-1 (or the pseudogene TRBV3-2) and TRBJ2-7; 8 bases are a match to TRBD2. The CDR3 is 14 residues long. CDR1 and CDR2 from the germline V gene are LGHDT and YNNKEL (reference sequence). V was clipped by 1 base and J by 4 bases; unmatched bases: 3. CDR3 sequence (DNA): TGTGCCAGCAGCCAAGTTTCTAGCGGGTACGAGCAGTACTTC. Translating it yields CASSQVSSGYEQYF.